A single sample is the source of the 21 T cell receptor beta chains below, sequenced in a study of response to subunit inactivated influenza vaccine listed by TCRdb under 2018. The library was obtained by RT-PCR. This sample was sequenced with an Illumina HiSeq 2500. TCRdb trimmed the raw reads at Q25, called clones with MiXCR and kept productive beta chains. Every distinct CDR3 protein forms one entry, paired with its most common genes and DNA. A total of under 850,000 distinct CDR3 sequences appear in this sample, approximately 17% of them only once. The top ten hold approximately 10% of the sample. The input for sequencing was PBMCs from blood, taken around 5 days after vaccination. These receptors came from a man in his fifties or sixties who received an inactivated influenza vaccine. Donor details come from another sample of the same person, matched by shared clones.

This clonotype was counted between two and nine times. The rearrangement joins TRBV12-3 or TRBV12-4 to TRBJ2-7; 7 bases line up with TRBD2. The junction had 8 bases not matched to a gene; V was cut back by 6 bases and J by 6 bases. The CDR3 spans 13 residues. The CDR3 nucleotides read TGTGCCAGCAGCCCTAGCGGTTTGGGCGAGCAGTACTTC. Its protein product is CASSPSGLGEQYF.

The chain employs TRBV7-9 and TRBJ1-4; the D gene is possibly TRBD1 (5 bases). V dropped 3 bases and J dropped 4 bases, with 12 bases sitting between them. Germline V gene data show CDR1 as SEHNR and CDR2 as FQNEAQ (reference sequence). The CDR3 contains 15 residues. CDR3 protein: CASSFKGDSNEKLFF. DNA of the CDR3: TGTGCCAGCAGCTTTAAGGGAGACAGTAATGAAAAACTGTTTTTT.

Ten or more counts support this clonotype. CDR3 residues: CASSAQGGTEAFF. CDR3 in DNA: TGCGCCAGCAGCGCTCAGGGGGGCACTGAAGCTTTCTTT. This chain uses TRBV5-1 with TRBJ1-1, with 7 bases matching TRBD1. The germline V gene has CDR1 SGHRS and CDR2 YFSETQ. The length of the CDR3 is 13 residues. Trimming cost V 4 bases and J 4 bases; bases outside gene matches: 4.

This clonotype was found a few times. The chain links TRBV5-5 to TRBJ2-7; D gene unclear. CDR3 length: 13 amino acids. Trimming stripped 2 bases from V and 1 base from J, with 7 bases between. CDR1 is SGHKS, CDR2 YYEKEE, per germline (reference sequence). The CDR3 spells CASSFDVSYEQYF. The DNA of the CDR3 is TGTGCCAGCAGCTTTGACGTGTCCTACGAGCAGTACTTC.

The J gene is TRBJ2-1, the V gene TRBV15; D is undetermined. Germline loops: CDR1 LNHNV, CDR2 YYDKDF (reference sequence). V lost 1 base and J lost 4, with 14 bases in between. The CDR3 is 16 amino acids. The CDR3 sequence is CATSRGWASDYNEQFF. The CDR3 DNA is TGTGCCACCAGCAGAGGGTGGGCCTCCGATTACAATGAGCAGTTCTTC.

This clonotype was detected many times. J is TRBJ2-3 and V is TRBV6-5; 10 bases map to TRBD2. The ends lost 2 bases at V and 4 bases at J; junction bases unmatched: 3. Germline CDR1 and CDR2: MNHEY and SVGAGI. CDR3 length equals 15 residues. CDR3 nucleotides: TGTGCCAGCAGTTACAGCGGGAGGGCCTCAGATACGCAGTATTTT. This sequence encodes CASSYSGRASDTQYF.

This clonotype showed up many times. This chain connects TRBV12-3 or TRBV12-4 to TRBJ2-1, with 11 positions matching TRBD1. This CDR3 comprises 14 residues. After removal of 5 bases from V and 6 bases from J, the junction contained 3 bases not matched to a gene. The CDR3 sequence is CASSPGTGGNEQFF. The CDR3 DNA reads TGTGCCAGCAGTCCCGGGACAGGGGGCAATGAGCAGTTCTTC.

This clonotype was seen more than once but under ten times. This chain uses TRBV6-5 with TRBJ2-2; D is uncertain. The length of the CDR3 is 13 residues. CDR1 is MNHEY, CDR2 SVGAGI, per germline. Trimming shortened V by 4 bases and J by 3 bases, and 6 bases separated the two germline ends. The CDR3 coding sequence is TGTGCCAGCAGTTCTATCGACACCGGGGAGCTGTTTTTT. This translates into CASSSIDTGELFF.

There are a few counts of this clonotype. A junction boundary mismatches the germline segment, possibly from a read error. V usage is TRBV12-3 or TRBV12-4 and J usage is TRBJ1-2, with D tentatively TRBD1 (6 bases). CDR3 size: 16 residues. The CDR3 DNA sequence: TGTGCCAGCAGTCCACCCCCCGGGGACAAGCCGGTTGAGTGGGACTTC. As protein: CASSPPPGDKPVEWDF.

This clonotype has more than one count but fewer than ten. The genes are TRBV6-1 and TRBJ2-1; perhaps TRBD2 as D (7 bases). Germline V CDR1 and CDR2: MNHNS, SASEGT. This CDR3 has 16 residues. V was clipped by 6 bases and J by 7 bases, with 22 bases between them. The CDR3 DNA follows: TGTGCCAGCAGACCCCGGGGGGCTAGCGGTTGGAATGAGCAGTTCTTC. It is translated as CASRPRGASGWNEQFF.

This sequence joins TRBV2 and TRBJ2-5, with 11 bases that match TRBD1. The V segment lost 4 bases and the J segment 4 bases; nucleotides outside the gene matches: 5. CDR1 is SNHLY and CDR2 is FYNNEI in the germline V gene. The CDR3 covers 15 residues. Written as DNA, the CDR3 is TGTGCCAGCAGTGCCGGACAGGGGGCTCGAGAGACCCAGTACTTC. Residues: CASSAGQGARETQYF.

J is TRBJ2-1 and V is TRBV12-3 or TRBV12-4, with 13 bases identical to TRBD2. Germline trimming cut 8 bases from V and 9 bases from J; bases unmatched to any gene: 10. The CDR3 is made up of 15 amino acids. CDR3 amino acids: CASGPGLAGLGEQFF. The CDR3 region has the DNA TGTGCCAGCGGCCCGGGACTAGCGGGGTTAGGTGAGCAGTTCTTC.

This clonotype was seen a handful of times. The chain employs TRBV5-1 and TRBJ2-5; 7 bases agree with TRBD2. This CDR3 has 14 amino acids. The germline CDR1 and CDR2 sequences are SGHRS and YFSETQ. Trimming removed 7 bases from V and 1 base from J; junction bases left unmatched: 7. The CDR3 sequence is CASAASGSQETQYF. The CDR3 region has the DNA TGCGCCAGCGCGGCTAGCGGTTCCCAAGAGACCCAGTACTTC. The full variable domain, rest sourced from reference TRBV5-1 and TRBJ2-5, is KAGVTQTPRYLIKTRGQQVTLSCSPISGHRSVSWYQQTPGQGLQFLFEYFSETQRNKGNFPGRFSGRQFSNSRSEMNVSTLELGDSALYLCASAASGSQETQYFGPGTRLLVL.

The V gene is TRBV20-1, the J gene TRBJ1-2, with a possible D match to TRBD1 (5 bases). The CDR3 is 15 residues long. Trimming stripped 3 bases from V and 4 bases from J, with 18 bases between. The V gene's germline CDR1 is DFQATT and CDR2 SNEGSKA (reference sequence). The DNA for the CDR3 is TGCAGTGCTAGTAGTAACGGGGCGGTTGGCTATGGCTACACCTTC. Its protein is CSASSNGAVGYGYTF.

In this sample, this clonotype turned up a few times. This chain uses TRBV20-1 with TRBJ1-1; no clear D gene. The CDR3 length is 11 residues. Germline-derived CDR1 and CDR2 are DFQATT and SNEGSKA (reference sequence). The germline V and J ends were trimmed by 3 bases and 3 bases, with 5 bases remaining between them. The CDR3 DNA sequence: TGCAGTGCTAGTCAGGACACTGAAGCTTTCTTT. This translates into CSASQDTEAFF.

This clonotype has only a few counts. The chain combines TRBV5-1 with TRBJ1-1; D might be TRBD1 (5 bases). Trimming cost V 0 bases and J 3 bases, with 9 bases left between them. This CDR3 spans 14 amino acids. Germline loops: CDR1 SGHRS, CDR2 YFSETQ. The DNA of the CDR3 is TGCGCCAGCAGCTTGGCCCCGGGGGACACTGAAGCTTTCTTT. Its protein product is CASSLAPGDTEAFF.

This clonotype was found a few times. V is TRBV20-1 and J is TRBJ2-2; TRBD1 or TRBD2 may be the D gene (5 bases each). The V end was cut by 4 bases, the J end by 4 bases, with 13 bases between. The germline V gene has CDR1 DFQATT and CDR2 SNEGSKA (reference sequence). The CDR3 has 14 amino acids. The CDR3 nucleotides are TGCAGTGCTACCCCGGCAGGGACCACCGGGGAGCTGTTTTTT. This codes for CSATPAGTTGELFF.

The CDR3 nucleotides are TGTGCCAGTAGTACCCGGACAGGGGGTCCTAGGGTTGCTGAAGCTTTCTTT. Residues: CASSTRTGGPRVAEAFF. The rearrangement uses TRBV19 and TRBJ1-1; 10 nucleotides match TRBD1. The germline CDR1 and CDR2 sequences are LNHDA and SQIVND (reference sequence). V dropped 4 bases and J dropped 6; count of bases not matched to a gene: 14. The CDR3 runs 17 residues.

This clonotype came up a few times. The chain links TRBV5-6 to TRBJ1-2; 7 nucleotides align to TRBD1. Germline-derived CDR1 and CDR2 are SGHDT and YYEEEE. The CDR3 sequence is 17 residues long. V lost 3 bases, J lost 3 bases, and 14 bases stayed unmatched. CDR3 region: CASSYTGTGAHYYGYTF. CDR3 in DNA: TGTGCCAGCAGCTATACCGGAACAGGGGCGCACTACTATGGCTACACCTTC.

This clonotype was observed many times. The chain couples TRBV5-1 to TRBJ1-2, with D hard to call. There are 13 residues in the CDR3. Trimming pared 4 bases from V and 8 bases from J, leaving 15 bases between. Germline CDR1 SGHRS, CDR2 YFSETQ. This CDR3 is CASSDIALGGYTF. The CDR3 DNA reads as TGCGCCAGCAGCGACATTGCTTTGGGCGGCTACACCTTC.

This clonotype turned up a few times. The CDR3 protein is CASSSLTSGRSGGELFF. The CDR3 nucleotides are TGTGCCAGCAGCTCCTTGACTAGCGGGAGATCGGGCGGGGAGCTGTTTTTT. V and J are TRBV7-8 and TRBJ2-2; 12 bases are shared with TRBD2. The CDR3 consists of 17 residues. V was pared by 4 bases and J by 7 bases, with 10 bases of the junction left unmatched. From germline, CDR1 is SGHVS and CDR2 FQNEAQ.